This entry lists 25 T cell receptor beta chains sequenced from one sample in a study of blood T cell repertoires in COVID-19. Clones were read by immunoSEQ multiplex PCR, and TCRdb kept only the in-frame ones, dropping some. The sample consists of tens of thousands of clones, just over 85% of them appearing once. The sample comprised peripheral blood. The receptors come from an older man with active COVID-19.

This chain links TRBV19 with TRBJ2-7; perhaps TRBD2 as D (6 bases). CDR3 length: 12 residues. The germline V gene has CDR1 LNHDA and CDR2 SQIVND (reference sequence). V lost 3 bases and J 6 bases, leaving 9 bases between the germline ends. The CDR3 sequence is CASSMAGIEQYF. The CDR3 region has the DNA TGTGCCAGTAGTATGGCGGGGATCGAGCAGTACTTC.

J is TRBJ2-7 and V is TRBV6-5, with a possible D match to TRBD1 (6 bases). Germline CDR1 and CDR2: MNHEY and SVGAGI. V was trimmed by 5 bases and J by 1 base, leaving 15 bases between them. The CDR3 has 15 residues. Here the CDR3 DNA reads TGTGCCAGCAGTCCCCCGGGACATAAGTCCTACGAGCAGTACTTC. Amino acid sequence: CASSPPGHKSYEQYF.

This clone was observed a handful of times. The rearrangement joins TRBV7-3 to TRBJ2-1; 9 bases map to TRBD1. The CDR3 consists of 15 residues. Germline assignment: CDR1 SGHTA and CDR2 FQGTGA. V dropped 5 bases and J dropped 3; count of bases not matched to a gene: 5. The CDR3 region has the DNA TGTGCCAGCAGCGACCGACAGGGGGGCTACAATGAGCAGTTCTTC. It specifies CASSDRQGGYNEQFF.

This clone was picked up a small number of times. The chain uses TRBV5-5 and TRBJ2-1; D not resolved. This CDR3 is built from 14 residues. The germline CDR1 and CDR2 sequences are SGHKS and YYEKEE (reference sequence). Trimming pared 0 bases from V and 2 bases from J, leaving 6 bases between. CDR3 region: CASSLVSPYNEQFF. For the CDR3, the DNA is TGTGCCAGCAGCTTGGTGTCTCCCTACAATGAGCAGTTCTTC.

The chain joins TRBV28 to TRBJ2-1, with D unclear. Per germline, CDR1 MDHEN and CDR2 SYDVKM. The CDR3 length is 12 residues. V shed 3 bases and J shed 6 bases, with 6 bases lying between them. The CDR3 is CASSFLPNEQFF. The CDR3 region has the DNA TGTGCCAGCAGTTTCCTTCCCAATGAGCAGTTCTTC.

In this sample, this clone turned up once. The chain joins TRBV6-2 or TRBV6-3 to TRBJ2-1; 9 nucleotides line up with TRBD2. Unmatched junction bases numbered 7, after V lost 0 bases and J lost 4 bases. The CDR3 consists of 17 residues. Per the germline V gene, CDR1 is MNHEY and CDR2 is SVGEGT. The CDR3 spells CASSYSMASGAYNEQFF. The CDR3 bases are TGTGCCAGCAGTTACTCGATGGCTAGCGGGGCTTACAATGAGCAGTTCTTC.

J is TRBJ2-1 and V is TRBV15; the D gene is possibly TRBD1 (6 bases). Germline CDR1 LNHNV, CDR2 YYDKDF (reference sequence). Trimming cost V 0 bases and J 2 bases, with 14 bases left between them. The CDR3 is made up of 17 amino acids. The CDR3 spells CATSRDLPGDTYNEQFF. CDR3 in DNA: TGTGCCACCAGCAGAGATTTGCCAGGGGACACCTACAATGAGCAGTTCTTC.

The chain joins TRBV10-2 to TRBJ1-2, with D perhaps matching TRBD1 (5 bases). Per the germline V gene, CDR1 is WSHSY and CDR2 is SAAADI. The CDR3 has 13 amino acids. Trimming removed 5 bases from V and 6 bases from J, with 13 bases in between. CDR3 sequence reads: CASSRRPGHGYTF. The CDR3 DNA reads TGCGCCAGCAGTAGGAGACCAGGGCATGGCTACACCTTC.

This clone was found once. The chain recombines TRBV7-2 with TRBJ2-7; 7 bases are a match to TRBD1. The CDR3 has 14 amino acids. From germline, CDR1 is SGHTA and CDR2 FQGNSA. The junction had 3 bases not matched to a gene; V was cut back by 3 bases and J by 1 base. Here the CDR3 reads CASSLGTVSYEQYF. Here the CDR3 DNA reads TGTGCCAGCAGCTTGGGGACAGTTTCCTACGAGCAGTACTTC. Looking up the rest from reference TRBV7-2 and TRBJ2-7 gives the full variable domain: GAGVSQSPSNKVTEKGKDVELRCDPISGHTALYWYRQSLGQGLEFLIYFQGNSAPDKSGLPSDRFSAERTGGSVSTLTIQRTQQEDSAVYLCASSLGTVSYEQYFGPGTRLTVT.

This clone has only one observation. This sequence joins TRBV5-4 and TRBJ2-3; 11 bases agree with TRBD2. This CDR3 comprises 15 residues. Looked up from germline, CDR1 is SGHNT and CDR2 is YYREEE (reference sequence). With V trimmed by 2 bases and J by 5 bases, 4 bases remained unmatched. This CDR3 is CASSFAGTSGDTQYF. Written as DNA, the CDR3 is TGTGCCAGCAGCTTCGCGGGGACTAGCGGAGATACGCAGTATTTT. Based on the CDR3 plus reference TRBV5-4 and TRBJ2-3, the full variable domain is ETGVTQSPTHLIKTRGQQVTLRCSSQSGHNTVSWYQQALGQGPQFIFQYYREEENGRGNFPPRFSGLQFPNYSSELNVNALELDDSALYLCASSFAGTSGDTQYFGPGTRLTVL.

The rearrangement joins TRBV18 to TRBJ2-3; D call uncertain. The germline V gene has CDR1 KGHSH and CDR2 LQKENI. The V end was cut by 2 bases, the J end by 1 base, with 7 bases between. This CDR3 spans 14 amino acids. CDR3: CASSPVDGTDTQYF. The CDR3 DNA follows: TGTGCCAGCTCACCAGTAGATGGCACAGATACGCAGTATTTT.

V and J are TRBV25-1 and TRBJ2-7; the D gene is possibly TRBD2 (6 bases). Germline V gene data show CDR1 as MGHDK and CDR2 as SYGVNS. The CDR3 sequence is 11 residues long. Deletions cut 8 bases from V and 6 bases from J, with 11 bases between. The CDR3 bases are TGTGCCAGCTTGCGGGGCAGCGAGCAGTACTTC. Amino acid sequence: CASLRGSEQYF.

The chain recombines TRBV7-9 with TRBJ1-2; a weak D match, TRBD1 (6 bases). The V gene lost 5 bases and the J gene lost 2 bases, with 18 bases spanning the gap. Per germline, CDR1 SEHNR and CDR2 FQNEAQ (reference sequence). The CDR3 has 16 amino acids. The CDR3 region has the DNA TGTGCCAGCAGCCCTGGGACAACGGACCTCAACTATGGCTACACCTTC. Translation gives CASSPGTTDLNYGYTF.

The rearrangement joins TRBV19 to TRBJ2-1, with 7 positions matching TRBD2. CDR3 length equals 14 residues. CDR1 and CDR2 (germline): LNHDA, SQIVND (reference sequence). J gave up 3 bases and V 5 bases, and 4 bases lay outside the gene matches. The CDR3 reads CASSPAGIYNEQFF. The CDR3 DNA reads as TGTGCCAGTAGTCCAGCGGGGATCTACAATGAGCAGTTCTTC.

This chain joins TRBV5-8 and TRBJ2-7; 8 bases are shared with TRBD1. With V trimmed by 4 bases and J by 1 base, 7 bases remained unmatched. This CDR3 region has 15 residues. Per germline, CDR1 SGHTS and CDR2 YDEGEE. In DNA, the CDR3 is TGTGCCAGCAGCGAAGGACAGGGAGTATCCTACGAGCAGTACTTC. This codes for CASSEGQGVSYEQYF.

The V call is TRBV30, the J call TRBJ1-5; 7 bases map to TRBD1. Per the germline V gene, CDR1 is GTSNPN and CDR2 is SVGIG (reference sequence). V shed 0 bases and J 6 bases; nucleotides not matched to a gene: 8. This CDR3 spans 15 amino acids. Written as DNA, the CDR3 is TGTGCCTGGAGTGTACCTGTGACAGGGAGTCAGCCCCAGCATTTT. It yields the protein CAWSVPVTGSQPQHF.

The chain employs TRBV6-2 or TRBV6-3 and TRBJ2-7; 7 bases are a match to TRBD2. The CDR3 sequence is 13 residues long. J was trimmed by 3 bases and V by 6 bases; bases with no gene match: 5. Germline V lookup: CDR1 MNHEY, CDR2 SVGEGT. For the CDR3, the DNA is TGTGCCAGCAGCCCGACTAGCCACTACGAGCAGTACTTC. Translated, it gives CASSPTSHYEQYF.

V and J are TRBV4-1 and TRBJ2-6, with 9 bases fitting TRBD1. V trimming: 0 bases; J trimming: 1 base; junction bases outside the gene matches: 4. The CDR3 runs to 18 residues. Looked up from germline, CDR1 is MGHRA and CDR2 is YSYEKL. The CDR3 sequence: CASSQDGTGFSGANVLTF. For the CDR3, the DNA is TGCGCCAGCAGCCAAGACGGGACAGGGTTTTCTGGGGCCAACGTCCTGACTTTC.

The V and J genes are TRBV4-2 and TRBJ2-5, with TRBD2 identical over 8 bases. The CDR3 spans 15 residues. Trimming cost V 0 bases and J 9 bases; bases outside gene matches: 9. The germline gives CDR1 LGHNA, CDR2 YNFKEQ. CDR3 in amino acids: CASSQDLGLGVAQYF. In nucleotides, the CDR3 is TGTGCCAGCAGCCAAGATTTGGGACTAGGGGTAGCCCAGTACTTC.

This chain links TRBV28 with TRBJ1-3; TRBD1 is a possible D gene (6 bases). Trimming removed 5 bases from V and 4 bases from J, with 15 bases in between. This CDR3 region has 15 residues. Germline V gives CDR1 MDHEN, CDR2 SYDVKM. CDR3: CASSLQGRRGNTIYF. For the CDR3, the DNA is TGTGCCAGCAGTCTACAGGGAAGACGGGGAAACACCATATATTTT.

The gene calls are TRBV2 and TRBJ2-7; weak D call: TRBD2 (5 bases). Trimming took off 0 bases at V and 11 bases at J, with 11 bases between the two ends. The CDR3 has 12 amino acids. The germline gives CDR1 SNHLY, CDR2 FYNNEI. CDR3 sequence reads: CASSEAGPGKYF. DNA of the CDR3: TGTGCCAGCAGTGAAGCCGGACCGGGGAAGTACTTC.

This chain uses TRBV12-5 with TRBJ2-5; no reliable D call. This CDR3 contains 13 residues. Germline V gene data show CDR1 as LGHNT and CDR2 as FRNRAP. V gave up 2 bases and J gave up 3 bases, with 7 bases separating them. CDR3 DNA: TGTGCTAGTGGTTTGCCGCGAGAAGAGACCCAGTACTTC. It yields the protein CASGLPREETQYF.

V is TRBV5-6 and J is TRBJ2-2, with 11 nucleotides matching TRBD2. This CDR3 is built from 18 residues. CDR1 is SGHDT, CDR2 YYEEEE, per germline. J lost 0 bases, V lost 4 bases, and 8 bases had no gene match. The CDR3 sequence: CASSTRLAGKTNTGELFF. The DNA for the CDR3 is TGTGCCAGCAGCACCCGACTAGCGGGAAAGACGAACACCGGGGAGCTGTTTTTT. Based on the CDR3 plus reference TRBV5-6 and TRBJ2-2, the full variable domain is DAGVTQSPTHLIKTRGQQVTLRCSPKSGHDTVSWYQQALGQGPQFIFQYYEEEERQRGNFPDRFSGHQFPNYSSELNVNALLLGDSALYLCASSTRLAGKTNTGELFFGEGSRLTVL.

The chain joins TRBV30 to TRBJ2-7; tentative D call: TRBD1 (6 bases). The CDR3 has 15 residues. CDR1 is GTSNPN and CDR2 is SVGIG in the germline V gene (reference sequence). Trimming cost V 1 base and J 2 bases, with 15 bases left between them. The CDR3 is CAWSEQQGITYEQYF. CDR3 sequence (DNA): TGTGCCTGGAGTGAACAACAGGGCATAACCTACGAGCAGTACTTC.

This clone was seen a handful of times. The chain combines TRBV18 with TRBJ2-5; TRBD1 agrees at 9 bases. Per the germline V gene, CDR1 is KGHSH and CDR2 is LQKENI. The trim removed 3 bases at V and 4 bases at J, leaving 3 bases unmatched. The CDR3 has 14 residues. The CDR3 coding sequence is TGTGCCAGCTCACCGGGACAGGGCCCAGAGACCCAGTACTTC. Protein product: CASSPGQGPETQYF. Complete variable domain (other parts from reference TRBV18 and TRBJ2-5): NAGVMQNPRHLVRRRGQEARLRCSPMKGHSHVYWYRQLPEEGLKFMVYLQKENIIDESGMPKERFSAEFPKEGPSILRIQQVVRGDSAAYFCASSPGQGPETQYFGPGTRLLVL.